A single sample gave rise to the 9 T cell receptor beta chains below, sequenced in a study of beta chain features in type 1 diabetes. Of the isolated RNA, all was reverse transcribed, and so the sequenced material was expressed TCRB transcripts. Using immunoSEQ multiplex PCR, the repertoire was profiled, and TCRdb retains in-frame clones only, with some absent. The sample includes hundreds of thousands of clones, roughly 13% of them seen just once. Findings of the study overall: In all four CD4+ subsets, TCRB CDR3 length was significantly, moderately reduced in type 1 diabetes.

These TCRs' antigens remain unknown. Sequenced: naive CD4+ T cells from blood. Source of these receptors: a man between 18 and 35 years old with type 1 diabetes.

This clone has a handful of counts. This CDR3 is CASSYRTSESTDTQYF. The CDR3 DNA is TGTGCCAGCAGTTACCGGACTAGCGAGAGCACAGATACGCAGTATTTT. This chain joins TRBV6-5 and TRBJ2-3, with 9 bases aligning to TRBD2. Germline V gene lookup returns CDR1 MNHEY and CDR2 SVGAGI. The J segment lost 0 bases and the V segment lost 2 bases, leaving 3 bases of the junction unmatched. The CDR3 is made up of 16 amino acids.

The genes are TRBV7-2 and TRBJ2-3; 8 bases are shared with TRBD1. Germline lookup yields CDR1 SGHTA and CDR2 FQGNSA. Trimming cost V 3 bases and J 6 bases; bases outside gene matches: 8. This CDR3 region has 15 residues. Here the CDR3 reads CASSFGQGLWDTQYF. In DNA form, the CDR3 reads TGTGCCAGCAGCTTCGGACAGGGCCTGTGGGATACGCAGTATTTT. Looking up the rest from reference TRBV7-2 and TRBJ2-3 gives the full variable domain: GAGVSQSPSNKVTEKGKDVELRCDPISGHTALYWYRQSLGQGLEFLIYFQGNSAPDKSGLPSDRFSAERTGGSVSTLTIQRTQQEDSAVYLCASSFGQGLWDTQYFGPGTRLTVL.

CDR3 protein: CASSQTGSQETQYF. The CDR3 coding sequence is TGTGCCAGCAGCCAGACAGGGTCCCAAGAGACCCAGTACTTC. This chain joins TRBV7-9 and TRBJ2-5, with 7 bases aligning to TRBD1. The germline CDR1 and CDR2 sequences are SEHNR and FQNEAQ (reference sequence). The CDR3 has 14 residues. V lost 5 bases to trimming and J lost 1 base; unmatched junction nucleotides: 4.

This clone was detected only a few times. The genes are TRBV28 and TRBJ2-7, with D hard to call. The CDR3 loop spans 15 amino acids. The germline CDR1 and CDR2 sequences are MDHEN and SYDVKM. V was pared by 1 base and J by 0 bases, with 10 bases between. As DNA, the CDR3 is TGTGCCAGCAGTTTATCGGGCTCCTACTCCTACGAGCAGTACTTC. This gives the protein CASSLSGSYSYEQYF.

DNA of the CDR3: TGTGCCAGCAGTCTGGGGCAGGGTACGAGCACAGATACGCAGTATTTT. Translated, it gives CASSLGQGTSTDTQYF. The chain combines TRBV28 with TRBJ2-3, with a weak D call TRBD1 (5 bases). Germline assignment: CDR1 MDHEN and CDR2 SYDVKM. CDR3 size: 16 residues. V was shortened by 5 bases and J by 0 bases, with 15 bases between the two germline ends.

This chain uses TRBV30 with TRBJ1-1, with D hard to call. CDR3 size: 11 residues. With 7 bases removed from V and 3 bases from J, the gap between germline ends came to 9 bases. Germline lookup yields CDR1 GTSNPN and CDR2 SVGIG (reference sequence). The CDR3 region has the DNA TGTGCCTCCCACTTACACACTGAAGCTTTCTTT. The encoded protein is CASHLHTEAFF. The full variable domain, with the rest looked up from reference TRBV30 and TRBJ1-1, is SQTIHQWPATLVQPVGSPLSLECTVEGTSNPNLYWYRQAAGRGLQLLFYSVGIGQISSEVPQNLSASRPQDRQFILSSKKLLLSDSGFYLCASHLHTEAFFGQGTRLTVV.

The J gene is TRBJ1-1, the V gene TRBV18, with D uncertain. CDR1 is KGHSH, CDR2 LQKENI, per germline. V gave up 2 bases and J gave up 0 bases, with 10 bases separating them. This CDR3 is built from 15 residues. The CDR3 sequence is CASSPMVTLNTEAFF. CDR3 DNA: TGTGCCAGCTCACCAATGGTTACTTTGAACACTGAAGCTTTCTTT. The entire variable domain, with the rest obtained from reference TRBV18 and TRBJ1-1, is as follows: NAGVMQNPRHLVRRRGQEARLRCSPMKGHSHVYWYRQLPEEGLKFMVYLQKENIIDESGMPKERFSAEFPKEGPSILRIQQVVRGDSAAYFCASSPMVTLNTEAFFGQGTRLTVV.

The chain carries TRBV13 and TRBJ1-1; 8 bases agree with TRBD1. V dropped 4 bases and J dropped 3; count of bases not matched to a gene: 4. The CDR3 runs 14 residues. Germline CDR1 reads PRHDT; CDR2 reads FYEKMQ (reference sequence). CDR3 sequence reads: CASSSRGLYTEAFF. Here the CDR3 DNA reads TGTGCCAGCAGCTCCAGGGGGCTGTACACTGAAGCTTTCTTT.

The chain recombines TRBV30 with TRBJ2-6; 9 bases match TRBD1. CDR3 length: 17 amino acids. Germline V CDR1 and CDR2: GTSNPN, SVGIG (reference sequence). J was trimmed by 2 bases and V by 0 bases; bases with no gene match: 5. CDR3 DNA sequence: TGTGCCTGGAGTGTAGGGACAGGGAAGACTGGGGCCAACGTCCTGACTTTC. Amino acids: CAWSVGTGKTGANVLTF.